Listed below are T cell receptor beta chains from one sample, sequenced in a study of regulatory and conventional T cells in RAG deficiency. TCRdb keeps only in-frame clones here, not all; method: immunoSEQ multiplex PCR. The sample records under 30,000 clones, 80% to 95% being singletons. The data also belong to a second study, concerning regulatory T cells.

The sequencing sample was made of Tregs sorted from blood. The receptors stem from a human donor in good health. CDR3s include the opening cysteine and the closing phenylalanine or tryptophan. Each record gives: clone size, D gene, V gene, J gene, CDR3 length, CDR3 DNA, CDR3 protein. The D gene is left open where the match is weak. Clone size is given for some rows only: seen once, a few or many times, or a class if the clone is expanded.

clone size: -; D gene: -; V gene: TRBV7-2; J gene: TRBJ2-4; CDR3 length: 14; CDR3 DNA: TGTGCCAGCAGCTTATCGGTAGCCAAAAACATTCAGTACTTC; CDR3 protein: CASSLSVAKNIQYF
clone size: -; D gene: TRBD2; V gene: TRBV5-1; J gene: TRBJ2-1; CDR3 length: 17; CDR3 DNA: TGCGCCAGCAGCTTCTTAACTAGCGGGGGCTCCTACAATGAGCAGTTCTTC; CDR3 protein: CASSFLTSGGSYNEQFF
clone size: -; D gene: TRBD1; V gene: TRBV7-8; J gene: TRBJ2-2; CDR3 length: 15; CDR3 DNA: TGTGCCAGCAGCCTACACAGGGGGCGCCCCGGGGAGCTGTTTTTT; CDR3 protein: CASSLHRGRPGELFF
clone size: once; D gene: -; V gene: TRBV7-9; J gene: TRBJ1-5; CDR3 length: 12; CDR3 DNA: TGTGCCAGCAGCTTAACTACCGGGCCCCAGCATTTT; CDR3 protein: CASSLTTGPQHF
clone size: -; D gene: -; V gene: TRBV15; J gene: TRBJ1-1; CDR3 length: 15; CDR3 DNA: TGTGCCACCAGCAGATTCTTACAGCGGAACACTGAAGCTTTCTTT; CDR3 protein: CATSRFLQRNTEAFF
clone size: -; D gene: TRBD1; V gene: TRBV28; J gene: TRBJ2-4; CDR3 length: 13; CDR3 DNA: TGTGCCAGCAGACGACAGGGGTGGGCCATTCAGTACTTC; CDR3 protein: CASRRQGWAIQYF
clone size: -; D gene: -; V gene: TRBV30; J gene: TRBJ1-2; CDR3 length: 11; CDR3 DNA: TGTGCCTGGGCCCGAAGATTTGGCTACACCTTC; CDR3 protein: CAWARRFGYTF
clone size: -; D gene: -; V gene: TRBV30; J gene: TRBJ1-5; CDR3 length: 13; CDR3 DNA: TGTGCCTGGGCCCAATCAGGGGACCAGCCCCAGCATTTT; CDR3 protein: CAWAQSGDQPQHF
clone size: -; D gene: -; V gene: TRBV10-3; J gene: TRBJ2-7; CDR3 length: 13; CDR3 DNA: TGTGCCATCAGTGTTGGGCCCGCTGGCGAGCAGTACTTC; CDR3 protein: CAISVGPAGEQYF
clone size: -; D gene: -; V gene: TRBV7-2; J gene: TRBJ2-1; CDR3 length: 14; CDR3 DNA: TGTGCCAGCAGCTTTACTAGGACCCCGTATGAGCAGTTCTTC; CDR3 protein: CASSFTRTPYEQFF
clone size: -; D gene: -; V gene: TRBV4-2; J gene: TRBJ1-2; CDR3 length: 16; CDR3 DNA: TGTGCCAGCAGCCAAGAGGCAGGGGCGAGTGCCTATGGCTACACCTTC; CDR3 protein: CASSQEAGASAYGYTF
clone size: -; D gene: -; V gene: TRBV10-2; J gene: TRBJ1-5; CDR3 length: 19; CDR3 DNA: TGCGCCAGCAGTGAGCGAAACACAACGGGGGTGAGACTCAATCAGCCCCAGCATTTT; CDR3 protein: CASSERNTTGVRLNQPQHF
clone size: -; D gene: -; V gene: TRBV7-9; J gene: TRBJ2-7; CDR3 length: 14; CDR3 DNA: TGTGCCAGCAGCTCCGGGACGGGCTCCTACGAGCAGTACTTC; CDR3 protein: CASSSGTGSYEQYF
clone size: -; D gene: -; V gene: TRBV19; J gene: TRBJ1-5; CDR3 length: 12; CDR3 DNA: TGTGCCAGTAGTAGGGGGTCGCAGCCCCAGCATTTT; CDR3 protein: CASSRGSQPQHF
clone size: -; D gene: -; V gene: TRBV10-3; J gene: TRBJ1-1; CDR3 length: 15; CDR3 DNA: TGTGCCATCAGTGAGTCTTGGAGGGGAGGCACTGAAGCTTTCTTT; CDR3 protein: CAISESWRGGTEAFF
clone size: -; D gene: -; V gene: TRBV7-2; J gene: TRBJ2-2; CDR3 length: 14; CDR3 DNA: TGTGCCAGCAGATTGGGACCTAACACCGGGGAGCTGTTTTTT; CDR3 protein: CASRLGPNTGELFF
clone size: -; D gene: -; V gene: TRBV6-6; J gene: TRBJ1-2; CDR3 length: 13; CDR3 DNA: TGTGCCAGCAGAAATCAAAGAAACTATGGCTACACCTTC; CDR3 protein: CASRNQRNYGYTF
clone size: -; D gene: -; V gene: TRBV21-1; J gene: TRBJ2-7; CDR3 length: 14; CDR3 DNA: TGTGCCAGCAGCACACGGCACAGACTCTACGAGCAGTACTTC; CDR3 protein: CASSTRHRLYEQYF
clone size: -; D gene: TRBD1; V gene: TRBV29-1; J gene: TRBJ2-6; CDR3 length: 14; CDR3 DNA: TGCAGCGTTACAGGGGGCGTCGGGGCCAACGTCCTGACTTTC; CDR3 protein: CSVTGGVGANVLTF
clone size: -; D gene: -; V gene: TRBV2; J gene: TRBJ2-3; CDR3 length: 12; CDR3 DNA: TGTGCCAGCAAACGGGACACAGATACGCAGTATTTT; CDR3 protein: CASKRDTDTQYF
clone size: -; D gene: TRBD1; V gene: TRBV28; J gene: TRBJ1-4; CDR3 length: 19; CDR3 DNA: TGTGCCAGCAGTTCCTCCGAGGGGACAGGGGGAGTGGTATTGGAAAAACTGTTTTTT; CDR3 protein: CASSSSEGTGGVVLEKLFF
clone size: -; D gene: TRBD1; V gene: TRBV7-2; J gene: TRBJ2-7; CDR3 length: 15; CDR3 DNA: TGTGCCAGCAGCTTAGAAGACAGGGCCCCCTACGAGCAGTACTTC; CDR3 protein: CASSLEDRAPYEQYF
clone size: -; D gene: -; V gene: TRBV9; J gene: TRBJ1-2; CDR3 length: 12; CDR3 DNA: TGTGCCAGCAGCGTAGAGAATTCTGGCTACACCTTC; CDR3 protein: CASSVENSGYTF
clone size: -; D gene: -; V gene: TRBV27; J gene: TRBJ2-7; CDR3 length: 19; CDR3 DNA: TGTGCCAGCAGTTTATCGTGGGGGGCTCTGGGGGCCGGGTCGGACGAGCAGTACTTC; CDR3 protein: CASSLSWGALGAGSDEQYF
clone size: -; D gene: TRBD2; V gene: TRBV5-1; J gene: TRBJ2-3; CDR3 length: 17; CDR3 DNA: TGCGCCAGCAGCTTGTACGCGACTAGCGGGGGCCCAGATACGCAGTATTTT; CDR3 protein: CASSLYATSGGPDTQYF
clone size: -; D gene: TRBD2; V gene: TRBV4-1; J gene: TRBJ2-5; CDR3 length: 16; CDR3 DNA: TGCGCCAGCAGCCTATTGAGCGGGGGCTACCAAGAGACCCAGTACTTC; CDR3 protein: CASSLLSGGYQETQYF
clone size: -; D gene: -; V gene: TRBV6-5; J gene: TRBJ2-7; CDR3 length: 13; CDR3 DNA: TGTGCCAGCAGTTACGCGGATTCCTACGAGCAGTACTTC; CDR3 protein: CASSYADSYEQYF
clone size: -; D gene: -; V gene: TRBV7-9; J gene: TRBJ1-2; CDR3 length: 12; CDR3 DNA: TGTGCCAGCAGCTTTACAGCTTATGGCTACACCTTC; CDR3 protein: CASSFTAYGYTF
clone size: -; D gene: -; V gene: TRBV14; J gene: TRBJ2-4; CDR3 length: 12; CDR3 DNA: TGTGCCAGCAGCCAAGAGCGGGACATTCAGTACTTC; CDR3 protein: CASSQERDIQYF
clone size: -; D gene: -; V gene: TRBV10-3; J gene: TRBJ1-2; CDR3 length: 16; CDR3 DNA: TGTGCCATCAGTGATGGGGGGGGCGAAACTAACTATGGCTACACCTTC; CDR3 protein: CAISDGGGETNYGYTF
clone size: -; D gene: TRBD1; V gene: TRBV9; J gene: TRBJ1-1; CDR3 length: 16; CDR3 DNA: TGTGCCAGCAGCGTGGTGGCAGGGGGAGCGGGCACTGAAGCTTTCTTT; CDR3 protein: CASSVVAGGAGTEAFF
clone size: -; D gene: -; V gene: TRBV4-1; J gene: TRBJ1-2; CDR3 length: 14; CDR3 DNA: TGCGCCAGCAGCCAAGATCACGGATATTATGGCTACACCTTC; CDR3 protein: CASSQDHGYYGYTF
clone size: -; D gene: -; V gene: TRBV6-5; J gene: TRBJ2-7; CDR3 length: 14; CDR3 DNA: TGTGCCAGCAGTTACTCGACAGGTCTCTACGAGCAGTACTTC; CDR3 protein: CASSYSTGLYEQYF
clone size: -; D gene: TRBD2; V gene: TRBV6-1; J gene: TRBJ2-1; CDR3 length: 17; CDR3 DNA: TGTGCCAGCAGTGATCCTAGCGGGGGGGACTCCTACAATGAGCAGTTCTTC; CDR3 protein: CASSDPSGGDSYNEQFF
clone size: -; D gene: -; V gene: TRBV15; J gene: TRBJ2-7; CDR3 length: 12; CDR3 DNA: TGTGCCACCCGACGGACCCTAGGGGAGCAGTACTTC; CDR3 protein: CATRRTLGEQYF
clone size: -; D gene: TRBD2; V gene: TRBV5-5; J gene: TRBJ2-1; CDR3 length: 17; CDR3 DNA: TGTGCCAGCAGCTGGGAGGCGGGACTAGCGGGGTACAATGAGCAGTTCTTC; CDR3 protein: CASSWEAGLAGYNEQFF
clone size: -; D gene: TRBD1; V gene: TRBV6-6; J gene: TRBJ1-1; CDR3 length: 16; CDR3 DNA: TGTGCCAGCAGTTCCGGGACAGGGGTCTTGGACACTGAAGCTTTCTTT; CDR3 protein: CASSSGTGVLDTEAFF
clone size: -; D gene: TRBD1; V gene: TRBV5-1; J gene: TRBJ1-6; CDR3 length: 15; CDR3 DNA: TGCGCCAGCAGCCCGATACAGGGGGCCCTTTCACCCCTCCACTTT; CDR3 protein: CASSPIQGALSPLHF
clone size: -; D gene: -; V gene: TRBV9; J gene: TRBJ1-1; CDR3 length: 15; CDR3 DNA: TGTGCCAGCCAGCGTAGACTTCAGGGAGAGACTGAAGCTTTCTTT; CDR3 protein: CASQRRLQGETEAFF
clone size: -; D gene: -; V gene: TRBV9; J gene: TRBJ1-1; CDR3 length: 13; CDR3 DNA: TGTGCCAGCAGCGTTCATATGAACACTGAAGCTTTCTTT; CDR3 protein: CASSVHMNTEAFF
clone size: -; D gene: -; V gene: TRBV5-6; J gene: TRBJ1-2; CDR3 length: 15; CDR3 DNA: TGTGCCAGCAGCTCTGGCTACGGGGCTAACTATGGCTACACCTTC; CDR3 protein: CASSSGYGANYGYTF
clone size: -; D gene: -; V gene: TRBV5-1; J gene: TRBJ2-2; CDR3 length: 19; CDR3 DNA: TGCGCCAGCAGCTTGACACCTCCTCCGGGGGCTTCGGGCACCGGGGAGCTGTTTTTT; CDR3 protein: CASSLTPPPGASGTGELFF
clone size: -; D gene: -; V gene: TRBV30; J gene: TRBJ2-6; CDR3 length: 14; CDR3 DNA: TGTGCCTGGAGGCCCAAGTCTGGGGCCAACGTCCTGACTTTC; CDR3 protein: CAWRPKSGANVLTF
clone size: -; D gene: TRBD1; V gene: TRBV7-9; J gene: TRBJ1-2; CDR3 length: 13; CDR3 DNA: TGTGCCAGCAGCTTCGGGACAGGGGTTGGCTACACCTTC; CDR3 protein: CASSFGTGVGYTF
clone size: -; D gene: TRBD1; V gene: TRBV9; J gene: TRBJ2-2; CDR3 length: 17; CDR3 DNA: TGTGCCAGCAGCGCGCACCGGGACAGGGTAAACACCGGGGAGCTGTTTTTT; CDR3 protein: CASSAHRDRVNTGELFF
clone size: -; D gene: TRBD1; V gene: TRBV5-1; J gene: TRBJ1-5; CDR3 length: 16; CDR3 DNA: TGCGCCAGCAGCGAGGGGGCATCCTATAGCAATCAGCCCCAGCATTTT; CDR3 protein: CASSEGASYSNQPQHF
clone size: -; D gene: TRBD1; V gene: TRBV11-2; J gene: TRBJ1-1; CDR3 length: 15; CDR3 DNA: TGTGCCAGCAGAGGACAGGGTCGGGAGAGTACTGAAGCTTTCTTT; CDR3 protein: CASRGQGRESTEAFF
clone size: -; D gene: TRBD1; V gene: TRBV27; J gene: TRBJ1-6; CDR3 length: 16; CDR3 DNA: TGTGCCAGCAGTTATTTCGGGACAGGACTTAATTCACCCCTCCACTTT; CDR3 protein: CASSYFGTGLNSPLHF
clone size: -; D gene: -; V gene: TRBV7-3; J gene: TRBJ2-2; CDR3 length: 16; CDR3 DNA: TGTGCCAGCAGCTTTTCACAGGGAGCGGGCACCGGGGAGCTGTTTTTT; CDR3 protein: CASSFSQGAGTGELFF
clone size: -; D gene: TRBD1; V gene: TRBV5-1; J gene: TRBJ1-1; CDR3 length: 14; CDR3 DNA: TGCGCCAGCAGCTTGCAGGGGGCCGGCACTGAAGCTTTCTTT; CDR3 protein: CASSLQGAGTEAFF
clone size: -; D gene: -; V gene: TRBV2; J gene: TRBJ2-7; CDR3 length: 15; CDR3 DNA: TGTGCCAGCAGGGCTCGGGGTATCTTTACCTACGAGCAGTACTTC; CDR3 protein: CASRARGIFTYEQYF
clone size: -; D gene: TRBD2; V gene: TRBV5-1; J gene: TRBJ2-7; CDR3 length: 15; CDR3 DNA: TGCGCCAGTTCCGCAACTAGCGGGGGCAACTACGAGCAGTACTTC; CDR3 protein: CASSATSGGNYEQYF
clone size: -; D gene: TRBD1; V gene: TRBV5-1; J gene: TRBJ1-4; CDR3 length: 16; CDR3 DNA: TGCGCCAGCAGCCCAACCCGACAGGGCATAAATGAAAAACTGTTTTTT; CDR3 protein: CASSPTRQGINEKLFF